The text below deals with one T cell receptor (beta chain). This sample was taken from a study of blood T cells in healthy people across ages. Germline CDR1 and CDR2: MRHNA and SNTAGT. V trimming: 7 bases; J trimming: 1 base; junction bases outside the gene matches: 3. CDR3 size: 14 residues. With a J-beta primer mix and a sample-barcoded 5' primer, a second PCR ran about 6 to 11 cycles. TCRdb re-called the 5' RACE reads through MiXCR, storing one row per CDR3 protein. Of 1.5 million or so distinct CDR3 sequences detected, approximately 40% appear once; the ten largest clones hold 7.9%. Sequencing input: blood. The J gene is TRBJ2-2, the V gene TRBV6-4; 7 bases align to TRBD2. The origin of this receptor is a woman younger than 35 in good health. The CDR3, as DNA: TGTGCCAGCATGAGCGGGGTGAACACCGGGGAGCTGTTTTTT. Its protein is CASMSGVNTGELFF.